This record looks at one T cell receptor beta chain sequence and its context. A read error may produce the germline difference seen at one junction end. This sample is part of a study of blood T cell repertoires in COVID-19. About the study: The United States, Italy and Spain supplied acute and convalescent COVID-19 samples. PBMCs, B-cell-depleted T cells, or T cells provided the cDNA or gDNA that made up the material.

As originally analysed: Amplification from reference gene primers served as the basis for estimated nucleated cell counts. Data came from immunoSEQ multiplex PCR; TCRdb stores just in-frame clones and leaves some out. For V, J and clone size, that table is used; D and trimming come from the DNA. Found here are approximately 290,000 clones, 87% of them singletons; the top ten hold roughly 2.3%. Germline assignment: CDR1 SNHLY and CDR2 FYNNEI. The CDR3 is made up of 10 amino acids. Sequencing was carried out using peripheral blood. The chain links TRBV2 to TRBJ2-7; D not certain. This TCR derives from a man younger than 35 with active or convalescent COVID-19. CDR3 residues: CASSAASFEF. In DNA form, the CDR3 reads TGTGCCAGCAGTGCCGCAAGTTTCGAGTTC.